These 21 T cell receptor beta chains originate from one sample sequenced in a study of Ad26.COV2.S vaccination and SARS-CoV-2 variants. Sample treatment: around 19 received Ad26.COV2.S at low or high dose, single or two shots; about five received placebo; per-sample allocation not given. Specimens were obtained on day 63 following the first vaccine or placebo injection. Generated by immunoSEQ multiplex PCR, the TCRdb table keeps only in-frame clones and is missing some. Here the sample spans some 350,000 clones, roughly 81% being singletons. The source material was peripheral blood, sampled in a trial of Ad26.COV2.S vaccine versus placebo. The receptors were sampled from a person between 18 and 60 years old who received the Ad26.COV2.S COVID-19 vaccine or a placebo.

The chain uses TRBV5-3 and TRBJ1-1, with a weak D call TRBD1 (5 bases). TRBV5-3 is given ORF status, its function remaining uncertain. The CDR3 spans 17 residues. The V end was cut by 2 bases, the J end by 0 bases, with 17 bases between. Here the CDR3 reads CARSLRPGRLMNTEAFF. The CDR3 DNA follows: TGTGCCAGAAGCTTACGCCCGGGACGCTTAATGAACACTGAAGCTTTCTTT.

The V gene is TRBV5-1, the J gene TRBJ2-3, with TRBD2 matching over 13 bases. Losses at the gene ends were 4 bases for V and 9 bases for J; bases not matched to a gene: 14. This CDR3 spans 17 amino acids. Germline V gene lookup returns CDR1 SGHRS and CDR2 YFSETQ. The CDR3 loop reads CASSPRTSGGGVRTQYF. CDR3 DNA sequence: TGCGCCAGCAGCCCTCGGACTAGCGGGGGTGGCGTGAGGACGCAGTATTTT.

The gene calls are TRBV27 and TRBJ1-5; no definite D call. V was clipped by 6 bases and J by 4 bases, with 10 bases between them. CDR3 size: 13 residues. Germline-derived CDR1 and CDR2 are MNHEY and SMNVEV (reference sequence). CDR3 coding DNA: TGTGCCAGCAGCCCCCGGGAGAATCAGCCCCAGCATTTT. The encoded protein is CASSPRENQPQHF.

V gene TRBV6-5 combines with J gene TRBJ1-2, with TRBD1 matching over 8 bases. The CDR3 loop spans 13 amino acids. From germline, CDR1 is MNHEY and CDR2 SVGAGI. Unmatched junction bases numbered 8, after V lost 6 bases and J lost 8 bases. The CDR3 coding sequence is TGTGCCAGCAGAGAGACAGGGGTTGAGGGCTACACCTTC. Its translation is CASRETGVEGYTF.

This chain uses TRBV5-1 with TRBJ1-4, with D possibly TRBD1 on 5 matching bases. This CDR3 spans 16 amino acids. Trimming cost V 0 bases and J 3 bases, with 12 bases left between them. CDR1 and CDR2 (germline): SGHRS, YFSETQ. The CDR3 region is CASSLAGRGPNEKLFF. The CDR3, as DNA: TGCGCCAGCAGCTTGGCGGGCCGGGGACCTAATGAAAAACTGTTTTTT.

V gene TRBV10-3 combines with J gene TRBJ2-2, with 7 bases that match TRBD1. Trimming took 1 base from V and 0 from J; bases not matched to a gene: 11. This CDR3 comprises 19 residues. The germline CDR1 and CDR2 sequences are ENHRY and SYGVKD. The CDR3 reads CAISEWQGDMYANTGELFF. The CDR3 DNA follows: TGTGCCATCAGTGAGTGGCAGGGGGACATGTACGCGAACACCGGGGAGCTGTTTTTT.

In this sample, this clone turned up once. The chain combines TRBV28 with TRBJ1-2; D might be TRBD1 (5 bases). The CDR3 consists of 13 residues. The germline V gene encodes CDR1 MDHEN and CDR2 SYDVKM. Trimming shortened V by 2 bases and J by 8 bases, and 12 bases separated the two germline ends. Here the CDR3 DNA reads TGTGCCAGCAGTTTAAGAACAGGAGCAGGCTACACCTTC. Its protein product is CASSLRTGAGYTF.

The CDR3 here is CASSYLGFTTSGPLSSYNEQFF. The CDR3 region has the DNA TGTGCCAGCAGCTACCTGGGGTTCACGACTAGCGGCCCGTTAAGCTCCTACAATGAGCAGTTCTTC. The chain couples TRBV27 to TRBJ2-1; TRBD2 agrees at 9 bases. The CDR3 is made up of 22 amino acids. Germline V gives CDR1 MNHEY, CDR2 SMNVEV (reference sequence). V was clipped by 6 bases and J by 0 bases; unmatched bases: 24.

The V gene is TRBV3-1 (or the pseudogene TRBV3-2), the J gene TRBJ2-5; D tentatively fits TRBD1 or TRBD2 (5 bases each). This CDR3 has 14 residues. V lost 2 bases, J lost 5 bases, and 12 bases lay in between. In germline, CDR1 is LGHDT, CDR2 YNNKEL (reference sequence). The CDR3 DNA sequence: TGTGCCAGCAGCCAATCCGGGACCGAGGAGACCCAGTACTTC. Protein sequence: CASSQSGTEETQYF.

About this clone itself: This same CDR3 is encoded by further DNA sequences in the sample. The V gene is TRBV18, the J gene TRBJ2-1; 11 nucleotides align to TRBD1. The CDR3 has 15 amino acids. The germline gives CDR1 KGHSH, CDR2 LQKENI. V was pared by 3 bases and J by 4 bases, with 2 bases of the junction left unmatched. The CDR3 bases are TGTGCCAGCTCACCCGGGACAGGGGGGTACAATGAGCAGTTCTTC. Its translation is CASSPGTGGYNEQFF. The complete variable domain, with remaining parts taken from reference TRBV18 and TRBJ2-1, reads NAGVMQNPRHLVRRRGQEARLRCSPMKGHSHVYWYRQLPEEGLKFMVYLQKENIIDESGMPKERFSAEFPKEGPSILRIQQVVRGDSAAYFCASSPGTGGYNEQFFGPGTRLTVL.

This chain's CDR3 is CASSSRTSGRLYNEQFF. DNA for the CDR3: TGTGCCAGCAGCTCGCGGACTAGCGGGCGACTATACAATGAGCAGTTCTTC. The genes are TRBV13 and TRBJ2-1, with 11 bases matching TRBD2. The junction had 9 bases not matched to a gene; V was cut back by 4 bases and J by 4 bases. The CDR3 is 17 amino acids. Germline lookup yields CDR1 PRHDT and CDR2 FYEKMQ (reference sequence). Supplemented by reference TRBV13 and TRBJ2-1, the full variable domain reads AAGVIQSPRHLIKEKRETATLKCYPIPRHDTVYWYQQGPGQDPQFLISFYEKMQSDKGSIPDRFSAQQFSDYHSELNMSSLELGDSALYFCASSSRTSGRLYNEQFFGPGTRLTVL.

J is TRBJ2-3 and V is TRBV5-1; D perhaps matches TRBD2 (6 bases). The CDR3 has 15 residues. Germline values: CDR1 SGHRS, CDR2 YFSETQ. V was cut by 0 bases and J by 5 bases, with 13 bases left in between. The CDR3 sequence is CASSLEGWRGDTQYF. The CDR3 DNA reads TGCGCCAGCAGCTTGGAAGGATGGCGGGGAGATACGCAGTATTTT.

The J gene is TRBJ2-5, the V gene TRBV7-2, with 8 positions matching TRBD2. The CDR3 is made up of 16 amino acids. Looked up from germline, CDR1 is SGHTA and CDR2 is FQGNSA. Losses at the gene ends were 4 bases for V and 4 bases for J; bases not matched to a gene: 11. The CDR3 DNA sequence: TGTGCCAGCAGCTCCGGGACTAGTCTCATAGGAGAGACCCAGTACTTC. This encodes CASSSGTSLIGETQYF.

This clone was detected only once. The chain recombines TRBV11-2 with TRBJ2-1, with D perhaps matching TRBD1 or TRBD2 (6 bases each). The V gene lost 0 bases and the J gene lost 4 bases, with 10 bases spanning the gap. Germline V gives CDR1 SGHAT, CDR2 FQNNGV. This CDR3 is built from 15 residues. This CDR3 reads CASSLDRGAYNEQFF. Written as DNA, the CDR3 is TGTGCCAGCAGCTTAGATAGGGGGGCGTACAATGAGCAGTTCTTC.

This sequence joins TRBV5-4 and TRBJ1-6; 9 bases map to TRBD1. V was clipped by 4 bases and J by 8 bases; unmatched bases: 4. The CDR3 is 14 amino acids. Germline assignment: CDR1 SGHNT and CDR2 YYREEE (reference sequence). This chain's CDR3 is CASSRRTGDSPLHF. DNA of the CDR3: TGTGCCAGCAGCCGCCGGACAGGGGATTCACCCCTCCACTTT.

The genes are TRBV18 and TRBJ2-4, with D perhaps matching TRBD1 or TRBD2 (5 bases each). This CDR3 has 16 amino acids. Germline CDR1 and CDR2: KGHSH and LQKENI. Trimming removed 0 bases at V and 0 bases at J, with 9 bases between. Written as DNA, the CDR3 is TGTGCCAGCTCACCACCGGGGGACCAAGCCAAAAACATTCAGTACTTC. This codes for CASSPPGDQAKNIQYF.

The chain carries TRBV9 and TRBJ2-3, with 11 bases fitting TRBD2. This CDR3 has 19 residues. The V and J ends lost 2 bases and 2 bases, in that order; junction bases with no gene match: 13. The germline CDR1 and CDR2 sequences are SGDLS and YYNGEE. CDR3 sequence (DNA): TGTGCCAGCAGCGTCTTGGACCTAGCGGGAGGCAGGAACACAGATACGCAGTATTTT. Protein: CASSVLDLAGGRNTDTQYF.

The genes are TRBV19 and TRBJ2-1, with D possibly matching TRBD1 (6 bases). Germline V gene sequence: CDR1 LNHDA, CDR2 SQIVND (reference sequence). The CDR3 sequence is 14 residues long. V was shortened by 6 bases and J by 4 bases, with 13 bases between the two germline ends. The CDR3 DNA sequence: TGTGCCAGTAGCTACCAGGGGTCGTACAATGAGCAGTTCTTC. Its translation: CASSYQGSYNEQFF. Complete variable domain (other parts from reference TRBV19 and TRBJ2-1): DGGITQSPKYLFRKEGQNVTLSCEQNLNHDAMYWYRQDPGQGLRLIYYSQIVNDFQKGDIAEGYSVSREKKESFPLTVTSAQKNPTAFYLCASSYQGSYNEQFFGPGTRLTVL.

The sample holds one count of this clone. The chain employs TRBV5-4 and TRBJ2-1, with D maybe TRBD1 (6 bases). From germline, CDR1 is SGHNT and CDR2 YYREEE (reference sequence). This CDR3 is built from 12 residues. Trimming took 4 bases from V and 7 from J, leaving 9 bases between them. The CDR3, as DNA: TGTGCCAGCAGCCCCGACAGGAATGAGCAGTTCTTC. Its translation: CASSPDRNEQFF. Full variable domain (missing parts from reference TRBV5-4 and TRBJ2-1): ETGVTQSPTHLIKTRGQQVTLRCSSQSGHNTVSWYQQALGQGPQFIFQYYREEENGRGNFPPRFSGLQFPNYSSELNVNALELDDSALYLCASSPDRNEQFFGPGTRLTVL.

This chain connects TRBV2 to TRBJ1-1; 8 nucleotides agree with TRBD1. Germline V gene sequence: CDR1 SNHLY, CDR2 FYNNEI. The CDR3 covers 13 residues. Trimming removed 4 bases from V and 5 bases from J; junction bases left unmatched: 3. DNA of the CDR3: TGTGCCAGCAGTGGTACAGGGGGTACTGAAGCTTTCTTT. Residues: CASSGTGGTEAFF.

A few counts support this clone. The V gene is TRBV30, the J gene TRBJ1-6; D gene uncertain. Trimming cost V 0 bases and J 7 bases, with 7 bases left between them. Per the germline V gene, CDR1 is GTSNPN and CDR2 is SVGIG (reference sequence). CDR3 length: 13 residues. In DNA form, the CDR3 reads TGTGCCTGGAGTGTGTCTAACAATTCACCCCTCCACTTT. This translates into CAWSVSNNSPLHF.